This is a list of T cell receptor beta chains from one sample in a study of blood T cell repertoires in COVID-19. The data were produced by immunoSEQ multiplex PCR, yet TCRdb's version contains in-frame clones alone and is incomplete. The top ten hold 3% to 4.5% of the sample, which has under 150,000 clones, around 79% seen once. Specimen: peripheral blood. The source is a man aged 60 to 69 with acute or convalescent COVID-19. The CDR3 runs from the conserved cysteine through the conserved F or W. The D gene is left open where the match is weak. Clone size is given for some rows only: seen once, a few or many times, or a class if the clone is expanded.

clone size	V gene	D gene	CDR3 length	J gene	CDR3 DNA	CDR3 protein
-	TRBV12-3/TRBV12-4	-	13	TRBJ1-2	TGTGCCAGCAGTCCCAGGGGAAACTATGGCTACACCTTC	CASSPRGNYGYTF
-	TRBV19	-	13	TRBJ1-1	TGTGCCAGTAGTATGGGACAGAACACTGAAGCTTTCTTT	CASSMGQNTEAFF
-	TRBV10-3	-	15	TRBJ2-1	TGTGCCATCAGTGGACAGTCGAGCTCCTACAATGAGCAGTTCTTC	CAISGQSSSYNEQFF
-	TRBV18	-	14	TRBJ1-4	TGTGCCAGCTCACAACAGGGAACTAATGAAAAACTGTTTTTT	CASSQQGTNEKLFF
-	TRBV2	-	15	TRBJ1-1	TGTGCCAGCAGTAGGCCTAGAGTTATGAACACTGAAGCTTTCTTT	CASSRPRVMNTEAFF
-	TRBV7-2	-	17	TRBJ1-5	TGTGCCAGCAGCTTAGCGTCCGCAGGGATTAGCAATCAGCCCCAGCATTTT	CASSLASAGISNQPQHF
-	TRBV3-1/TRBV3-2	-	14	TRBJ1-2	TGTGCCAGCAGCCAAGGGACACTCAACTATGGCTACACCTTC	CASSQGTLNYGYTF
-	TRBV5-1	-	16	TRBJ2-3	TGCGCCAGCAGCCCTCAGAGTAGCGGTAGCACAGATACGCAGTATTTT	CASSPQSSGSTDTQYF
-	TRBV28	-	15	TRBJ2-3	TGTGCCAGCAGTCGGGGGACGAGTTCGGCAGATACGCAGTATTTT	CASSRGTSSADTQYF
few	TRBV5-1	-	14	TRBJ2-7	TGCGCCAGCAGCTTGGCCATAGCGCACCGGGAGCAGTACTTC	CASSLAIAHREQYF
-	TRBV4-3	TRBD1	13	TRBJ2-5	TGCGCCAGCAGCCCAGGGACAGGTGAGACCCAGTACTTC	CASSPGTGETQYF
-	TRBV7-9	-	14	TRBJ2-5	TGTGCCAGCAGCCGGGACAGGCGGGAGGAGACCCAGTACTTC	CASSRDRREETQYF
-	TRBV3-1/TRBV3-2	-	14	TRBJ2-2	TGTGCCAGCAGGCCCCAGGGGGGCACCGGGGAGCTGTTTTTT	CASRPQGGTGELFF
few	TRBV3-1/TRBV3-2	-	14	TRBJ1-1	TGTGCCAGCGGCGGGGGTCGCATGAACACTGAAGCTTTCTTT	CASGGGRMNTEAFF
-	TRBV30	-	17	TRBJ1-6	TGTGCCTGGAGTCCCTCAAAAAAAGGGGACTATAATTCACCCCTCCACTTT	CAWSPSKKGDYNSPLHF
-	TRBV11-2	TRBD2	19	TRBJ2-1	TGTGCCAGCAGCCCCTTCCCCCGAGGACTAGCGGGGAGGTGGGGCGAGCAGTTCTTC	CASSPFPRGLAGRWGEQFF
few	TRBV19	TRBD2	14	TRBJ2-7	TGTGCCAGTAGTATATCACTAGCGGACTACGAGCAGTACTTC	CASSISLADYEQYF
-	TRBV4-2	-	13	TRBJ1-5	TGTGCCAGCGCGGCGGGGAGCAATCAGCCCCAGCATTTT	CASAAGSNQPQHF
once	TRBV4-2	TRBD2	14	TRBJ2-3	TGTGCCAGCAGCCAAGCGGGAGGGTCAGATACGCAGTATTTT	CASSQAGGSDTQYF
-	TRBV19	-	15	TRBJ2-1	TGTGCCAGTAGTCGAACGGGAGACCCCCCGAATGAGCAGTTCTTC	CASSRTGDPPNEQFF
-	TRBV6-6	TRBD2	16	TRBJ2-1	TGTGCCAGCAGTTCCGGGACTAGCGAACACTACAATGAGCAGTTCTTC	CASSSGTSEHYNEQFF
few	TRBV5-1	-	14	TRBJ1-2	TGCGCCAGCAGCCCCGGGACACTCAACTATGGCTACACCTTC	CASSPGTLNYGYTF
-	TRBV14	-	13	TRBJ2-5	TGTGCCAGCAGCCAGGTCGTAGCGGAGACCCAGTACTTC	CASSQVVAETQYF
-	TRBV5-6	TRBD1	14	TRBJ1-4	TGTGCCAGCAGCTTACAGGGGTTTAATGAAAAACTGTTTTTT	CASSLQGFNEKLFF
-	TRBV19	TRBD1	15	TRBJ1-5	TGTGCCAGTAGCAAAGGACAGGGCTCGTTTCAGCCCCAGCATTTT	CASSKGQGSFQPQHF
-	TRBV24-1	-	15	TRBJ1-5	TGTGCCACCGGGGGGGCAGGGTATAGCAATCAGCCCCAGCATTTT	CATGGAGYSNQPQHF
-	TRBV7-2	TRBD1	15	TRBJ1-1	TGTGCCAGCAGCTTAGATCGCTTGGGACAGAGCCGGGCTTTCTTT	CASSLDRLGQSRAFF
-	TRBV11-3	TRBD2	17	TRBJ2-2	TGTGCCAGCAGCCCCCACGCCGCGGGGGCGAACACCGGGGAGCTGTTTTTT	CASSPHAAGANTGELFF
-	TRBV6-5	-	14	TRBJ2-7	TGTGCCAGCAGTACCACTGGCGGTGGCTACGAGCAGTACTTC	CASSTTGGGYEQYF
-	TRBV18	-	13	TRBJ2-7	TGTGCCAGCTCGAGGGGGTATTCCTACGAGCAGTACTTC	CASSRGYSYEQYF
-	TRBV29-1	-	13	TRBJ2-2	TGCAGCGTGAGCACTCTCTCGGGGGGGGAGCTGTTTTTT	CSVSTLSGGELFF
-	TRBV18	-	15	TRBJ1-2	TGTGCCAGCTCACCACTTTACGAGTGGAGCTATGGCTACACCTTC	CASSPLYEWSYGYTF
once	TRBV29-1	-	13	TRBJ2-5	TGCAGCGCCGGAGGAGGAACACAAGAGACCCAGTACTTC	CSAGGGTQETQYF
few	TRBV19	TRBD1	15	TRBJ1-2	TGTGCCAGTAGTACTTACGACAGGGCTGCCTATGGCTACACCTTC	CASSTYDRAAYGYTF
-	TRBV3-1/TRBV3-2	TRBD2	18	TRBJ2-2	TGTGCCAGCAGCCAAGGGTATCCTAGCGGGGCGAACACCGGGGAGCTGTTTTTT	CASSQGYPSGANTGELFF
-	TRBV30	-	15	TRBJ1-3	TGTGCCTGGATGTTGGGGGGAGTCTCTGGAAACACCATATATTTT	CAWMLGGVSGNTIYF
-	TRBV5-1	-	15	TRBJ1-1	TGCGCCAGCAGCCGGGGAGGGAATTCGGGCACTGAAGCTTTCTTT	CASSRGGNSGTEAFF
once	TRBV10-3	TRBD1	15	TRBJ1-1	TGTGCCATCAGTGAATCAGGGGGCGGGGGCACTGAAGCTTTCTTT	CAISESGGGGTEAFF
-	TRBV19	-	13	TRBJ1-2	TGTGCCAGTAGTCGGGAGATTAACTATGGCTACACCTTC	CASSREINYGYTF
few	TRBV6-5	TRBD2	16	TRBJ2-1	TGTGCCAGCAGTTCCCGGACTAGCGGGACCTACAATGAGCAGTTCTTC	CASSSRTSGTYNEQFF
-	TRBV19	-	14	TRBJ1-5	TGTGCCAGTAGTGAGTTAGGAGGGACCCAGCCCCAGCATTTT	CASSELGGTQPQHF
-	TRBV19	-	14	TRBJ1-2	TGTGCCCTCGGGCCCACAGGCCGAATCGCTGGCTACACCTTC	CALGPTGRIAGYTF
-	TRBV7-9	-	16	TRBJ1-4	TGTGCCAGCAGCTTAGCGCTGGGAGGGGCTGGAGAAAAACTGTTTTTT	CASSLALGGAGEKLFF
few	TRBV4-1	-	13	TRBJ1-2	TGCGCCAGCAGCCAAGGGACAGCCTATGGCTACACCTTC	CASSQGTAYGYTF
-	TRBV5-1	TRBD1	14	TRBJ2-1	TGCGCCAGCAGAGGACAGGGGGCAAGCGGTGAGCAGTTCTTC	CASRGQGASGEQFF
many	TRBV30	TRBD1	15	TRBJ1-1	TGTGCCTGGAGTGCCTTGGGACAGTCTAACACTGAAGCTTTCTTT	CAWSALGQSNTEAFF
-	TRBV5-1	-	15	TRBJ2-2	TGCGCCAGCAGCTGGACAGCGGCGAACACCGGGGAGCTGTTTTTT	CASSWTAANTGELFF
-	TRBV9	TRBD2	16	TRBJ2-5	TGTGCCAGCAGCGTATCAGGGACTAGCGGGAGGGAGACCCAGTACTTC	CASSVSGTSGRETQYF
-	TRBV6-5	-	13	TRBJ2-7	TGTGCCAGCAGTTACGGCAAAGCCTACGAGCAGTACTTC	CASSYGKAYEQYF
-	TRBV5-4	TRBD1	16	TRBJ2-2	TGTGCCAGCAGCTTCCGGCCGGGACAGGGGTCCGGGGAGCTGTTTTTT	CASSFRPGQGSGELFF
few	TRBV15	-	16	TRBJ1-1	TGTGCCACCAGCAGAGCCTCCGGGAGTATTGACACTGAAGCTTTCTTT	CATSRASGSIDTEAFF
-	TRBV7-3	-	15	TRBJ2-7	TGTGCCAGCAGCTTAATGGCTGTACCAACCTACGAGCAGTACTTC	CASSLMAVPTYEQYF
-	TRBV5-1	-	13	TRBJ1-1	TGCGCCAGCAGCGGAGGGCAGAACACTGAAGCTTTCTTT	CASSGGQNTEAFF
-	TRBV10-3	-	15	TRBJ1-1	TGTGCCAGCTCCGCGGGGCCCGGGGGATACACTGAAGCTTTCTTT	CASSAGPGGYTEAFF